This T cell receptor (beta chain) was captured by sequencing in a study of blood T cell repertoires in COVID-19. CDR3 length: 15 residues. Germline V gives CDR1 MNHEY, CDR2 SVGAGI. The V gene end was trimmed by 7 bases and the J gene end by 2 bases; junction bases not matched to a gene: 9. In the source study's methods: The assay estimated nucleated cells by amplifying reference gene primers. The repertoire was sequenced with immunoSEQ multiplex PCR; TCRdb's copy has only in-frame clones and lacks some. V and J calls and clone size follow that table, whereas D and trimming were derived from the DNA. In the table there are around 260,000 clones, approximately 91% of which are singletons.

The genes are TRBV6-5 and TRBJ2-7; 9 bases are shared with TRBD2. Sequencing was carried out using peripheral blood. The clonotype originates from a human donor in a cohort sampled during active COVID-19. DNA of the CDR3: TGTGCCAGCACCGAAGGGAGCGGGGGGACCTACGAGCAGTACTTC. It translates to CASTEGSGGTYEQYF.